The sequence of this TCR beta chain was determined in a study of cytomegalovirus exposure and HLA in healthy donors. PCR used 60 Vbeta primers and 13 Jbeta primers. TCRdb's copy holds only in-frame clones and misses some; the assay was immunoSEQ multiplex PCR. The sample shows about 170,000 clones, 79% of them seen only once. As for this clone: The antigen is undetermined.

V was pared by 4 bases and J by 0 bases, with 10 bases of the junction left unmatched. The CDR3 runs 17 residues. Per germline, CDR1 MDHEN and CDR2 SYDVKM. Study-wide findings and caveats: A link between a missense DCLRE1C variant and TCR beta V- and J-gene trimming emerged from a later analysis.

The chain employs TRBV28 and TRBJ1-1; TRBD1 matches 8 bases. Sequenced input: PBMCs. The source is a woman aged 45-60 years in good health and CMV-seronegative. The CDR3 sequence: CASSSYGQGAMNTEAFF. The CDR3 region has the DNA TGTGCCAGCAGTTCCTACGGACAGGGCGCAATGAACACTGAAGCTTTCTTT.